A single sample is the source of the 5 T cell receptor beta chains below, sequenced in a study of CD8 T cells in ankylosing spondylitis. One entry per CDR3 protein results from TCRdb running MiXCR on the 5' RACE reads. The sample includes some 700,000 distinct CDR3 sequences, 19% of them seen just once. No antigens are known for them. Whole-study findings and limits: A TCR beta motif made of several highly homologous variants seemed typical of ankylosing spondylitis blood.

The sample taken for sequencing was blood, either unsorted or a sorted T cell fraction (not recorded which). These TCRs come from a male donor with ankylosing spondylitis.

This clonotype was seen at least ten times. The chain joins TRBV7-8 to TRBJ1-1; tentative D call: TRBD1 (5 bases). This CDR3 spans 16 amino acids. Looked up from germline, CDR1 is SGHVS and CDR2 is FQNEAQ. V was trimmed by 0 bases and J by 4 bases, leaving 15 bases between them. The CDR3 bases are TGTGCCAGCAGCTTAGCGTCGGGGGGGACGGGCACTGAAGCTTTCTTT. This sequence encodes CASSLASGGTGTEAFF.

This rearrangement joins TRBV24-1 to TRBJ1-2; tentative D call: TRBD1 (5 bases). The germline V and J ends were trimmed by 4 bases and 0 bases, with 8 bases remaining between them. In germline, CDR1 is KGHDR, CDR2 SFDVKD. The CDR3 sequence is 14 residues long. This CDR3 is CATSDDRTNYGYTF. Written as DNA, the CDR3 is TGTGCCACCAGTGACGACAGAACTAACTATGGCTACACCTTC.

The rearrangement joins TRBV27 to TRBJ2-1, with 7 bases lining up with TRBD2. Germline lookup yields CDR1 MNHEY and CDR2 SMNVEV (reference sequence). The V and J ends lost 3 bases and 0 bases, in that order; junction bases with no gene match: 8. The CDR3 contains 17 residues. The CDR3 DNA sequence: TGTGCCAGCAGTTTTGGGCTAGCGGATAGCTCCTACAATGAGCAGTTCTTC. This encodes CASSFGLADSSYNEQFF.

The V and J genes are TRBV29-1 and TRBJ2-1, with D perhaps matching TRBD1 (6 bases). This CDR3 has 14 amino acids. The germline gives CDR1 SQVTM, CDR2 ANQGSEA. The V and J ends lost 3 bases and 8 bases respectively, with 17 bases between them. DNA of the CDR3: TGCAGCGTTGAGGGTAGCGTTGGGGGCCATGAGCAGTTCTTC. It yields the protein CSVEGSVGGHEQFF.

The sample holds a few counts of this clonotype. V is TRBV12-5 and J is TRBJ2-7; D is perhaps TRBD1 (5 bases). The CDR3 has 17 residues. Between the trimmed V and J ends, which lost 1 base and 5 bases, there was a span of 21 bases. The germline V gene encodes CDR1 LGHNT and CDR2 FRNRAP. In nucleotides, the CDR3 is TGTGCTAGTGGTTTGGGGGCCCCTGAAGGGGTTCTCCACGAGCAGTACTTC. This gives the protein CASGLGAPEGVLHEQYF.